A selection of T cell receptor beta chains follows, all from one sample in a study of T-cell reconstitution after alpha-beta-depleted transplantation in children. TCRdb passed the PCR reads through MiXCR, listing each CDR3 protein once. Of 60,000 to 70,000 distinct CDR3 sequences detected, 4.9% appear once; the ten largest clones hold about 20%. Sample: PBMCs, mostly from graft donor cells, taken 180 days after TCRalphabeta/CD19-depleted stem cell transplant. These receptors came from a boy younger than two who had a stem cell transplant for acute myeloid leukemia, so the T cells may come from the graft donor. Both conserved end residues are part of each CDR3. A D gene is named only where the DNA matches it firmly. Size tells how often a clone was seen (once, few, many) or the class of an expanded clone, and some rows leave it out.

CDR3 DNA: TGTGCCAGCAGCCAAGAAGGGGGGCAGAGGACAGATACGCAGTATTTT
CDR3 protein: CASSQEGGQRTDTQYF
J gene: TRBJ2-3
D gene: .
V gene: TRBV3-1
clone size: many

CDR3 DNA: TGCAGTGCTAGAGATAGCGGCAGGGGCACAGATACGCAGTATTTT
CDR3 protein: CSARDSGRGTDTQYF
J gene: TRBJ2-3
D gene: .
V gene: TRBV20-1
clone size: many

CDR3 DNA: TGTGCCATAGCCAGGGAGGGGGATCAGCCCCAGCATTTT
CDR3 protein: CAIAREGDQPQHF
J gene: TRBJ1-5
D gene: .
V gene: TRBV10-3
clone size: many

CDR3 DNA: TGTGCCAGCAGCAAACTAGCGGGCACAGATACGCAGTATTTT
CDR3 protein: CASSKLAGTDTQYF
J gene: TRBJ2-3
D gene: TRBD2
V gene: TRBV7-3
clone size: few

CDR3 DNA: TGCAGCGTTGGTAGGGAAAACCACATGAACACTGAAGCTTTCTTT
CDR3 protein: CSVGRENHMNTEAFF
J gene: TRBJ1-1
D gene: .
V gene: TRBV29-1
clone size: many

CDR3 DNA: TGTGCCAGCAGTTTAAACTCTCCTAGAAGCTCCTACAATGAGCAGTTCTTC
CDR3 protein: CASSLNSPRSSYNEQFF
J gene: TRBJ2-1
D gene: .
V gene: TRBV27
clone size: many

CDR3 DNA: TGTGCCAGCAGCTTAGAGTTGGCTTCTGGGGAGCTGTTTTTT
CDR3 protein: CASSLELASGELFF
J gene: TRBJ2-2
D gene: .
V gene: TRBV7-9
clone size: many

CDR3 DNA: TGTGCCAGCTCACCACGACGTCGGCAGGCGCCGATGAACACTGAAGCTTTCTTT
CDR3 protein: CASSPRRRQAPMNTEAFF
J gene: TRBJ1-1
D gene: .
V gene: TRBV18
clone size: many

CDR3 DNA: TGTGCCAGCAGCTCAAGGCGAGGGACAGACCACAATGAGCAGTTCTTC
CDR3 protein: CASSSRRGTDHNEQFF
J gene: TRBJ2-1
D gene: TRBD1
V gene: TRBV28
clone size: .

CDR3 DNA: TGTGCCAGCAGCTCGCTCGGGGACCACAATGAGCAGTTCTTC
CDR3 protein: CASSSLGDHNEQFF
J gene: TRBJ2-1
D gene: .
V gene: TRBV11-2
clone size: many

CDR3 DNA: TGTGCCAGCAGTTACGGGAATAGCGGGCTCACAGATACGCAGTATTTT
CDR3 protein: CASSYGNSGLTDTQYF
J gene: TRBJ2-3
D gene: TRBD2
V gene: TRBV6-2/TRBV6-3
clone size: many

CDR3 DNA: TGCAGTGCTCCGGACAGGGAAGGGCTACGTGGTGGGGAGCTGTTTTTT
CDR3 protein: CSAPDREGLRGGELFF
J gene: TRBJ2-2
D gene: TRBD1
V gene: TRBV20-1
clone size: many

CDR3 DNA: TGTGCCCAGCTTAAAAGATCCGGGGGCTACGAGCAGTACTTC
CDR3 protein: CAQLKRSGGYEQYF
J gene: TRBJ2-7
D gene: .
V gene: TRBV7-3
clone size: many

CDR3 DNA: TGTGCCAGCAGCTTGTCTGACACCGGGGAGCTGTTTTTT
CDR3 protein: CASSLSDTGELFF
J gene: TRBJ2-2
D gene: .
V gene: TRBV5-5
clone size: few

CDR3 DNA: TGTGCCAGCAGCTTGGCGGGGTCCACAGATACGCAGTATTTT
CDR3 protein: CASSLAGSTDTQYF
J gene: TRBJ2-3
D gene: .
V gene: TRBV5-5
clone size: many

CDR3 DNA: TGTGCCAGCAGTTTCTCGGGCGGGGGCTGGTTCTTC
CDR3 protein: CASSFSGGGWFF
J gene: TRBJ2-1
D gene: .
V gene: TRBV27
clone size: many

CDR3 DNA: TGCAGTGCGCAGGCAACAGATACGCAGTATTTT
CDR3 protein: CSAQATDTQYF
J gene: TRBJ2-3
D gene: .
V gene: TRBV20-1
clone size: many

CDR3 DNA: TGCGCCAGCAGCTTGGACGGCGGGGGGACCTCCGGGGAGCTGTTTTTT
CDR3 protein: CASSLDGGGTSGELFF
J gene: TRBJ2-2
D gene: TRBD2
V gene: TRBV5-1
clone size: many

CDR3 DNA: TGTGCCAGCAGCCAACACACGGAGCGGGGGGCCCGCTATGTAAAGACCCAGTACTTC
CDR3 protein: CASSQHTERGARYVKTQYF
J gene: TRBJ2-5
D gene: TRBD2
V gene: TRBV3-1
clone size: many

CDR3 DNA: TGTGCCAGCAGTTACTCGCCTAGCGGGGGGCTAGCGCGCGGGGAGCTGTTTTTT
CDR3 protein: CASSYSPSGGLARGELFF
J gene: TRBJ2-2
D gene: TRBD2
V gene: TRBV6-5
clone size: many

CDR3 DNA: TGTGCCAGCAGTTCGGCCGGTGGTTCACCCCTCCACTTT
CDR3 protein: CASSSAGGSPLHF
J gene: TRBJ1-6
D gene: .
V gene: TRBV27
clone size: many

CDR3 DNA: TGTGCCAGCAGTAACGGACGGGATCAGCCCCAGCATTTT
CDR3 protein: CASSNGRDQPQHF
J gene: TRBJ1-5
D gene: .
V gene: TRBV12-3/TRBV12-4
clone size: many

CDR3 DNA: TGCGCCAGCAGCCAAGTCGGCTATCTAGCAGTGGGCACAGATACGCAGTATTTT
CDR3 protein: CASSQVGYLAVGTDTQYF
J gene: TRBJ2-3
D gene: .
V gene: TRBV4-3
clone size: many